The rows below give T cell receptor beta chains drawn from one sample of a study of T-cell reconstitution after alpha-beta-depleted transplantation in children. TCRdb re-called the PCR reads through MiXCR, storing one row per CDR3 protein. The sample carries a few hundred thousand distinct CDR3 sequences, over 10% recorded once. The sample here was PBMCs, mostly from graft donor cells, taken 360 days after TCRalphabeta/CD19-depleted stem cell transplant. These receptors all come from a male patient younger than 18 who had a stem cell transplant for acute myeloid leukemia, so the T cells may come from the graft donor. CDR3s include the opening cysteine and the closing phenylalanine or tryptophan. D genes are given only for firm matches. For some rows the clone size is stated as once, few or many, or as a class when expanded; others skip it.

j_call d_call clone_size v_call cdr3_nt cdr3_aa
TRBJ2-3 TRBD1 many TRBV28 TGTGCCAGCAGTTTCCCATCTACAGGGGGCACAGATACGCAGTATTTT CASSFPSTGGTDTQYF
TRBJ2-7 . few TRBV29-1 TGCAGCGTTGTACTAGGGGATTGGGGCAAGGGGTACGAGCAGTACTTC CSVVLGDWGKGYEQYF
TRBJ1-5 . . TRBV2 TGTGCCAGCCAGGGCAGGGCCGGTTACAATCAGCCCCAGCATTTT CASQGRAGYNQPQHF
TRBJ2-1 . many TRBV2 TGTGCCAGCAGTGAAAAGCCTAGGTCTGTCTACAATGAGCAGTTCTTC CASSEKPRSVYNEQFF
TRBJ2-7 . . TRBV18 TGTGCCAGCTCACCGGCCGCAGGGGTCTACGAGCAGTACTTC CASSPAAGVYEQYF
TRBJ2-5 . . TRBV20-1 TGCAGTGCTGTACTAGCAGAGACCCAGTACTTC CSAVLAETQYF
TRBJ2-7 . few TRBV18 TGTGCCAGCTCACCACAATGGGCGAAGATCTCCTACGAGCAGTACTTC CASSPQWAKISYEQYF
TRBJ1-5 . . TRBV3-1 TGTGCCAGCAGCCAATATATGGGGGCGAGCAATCAGCCCCAGCATTTT CASSQYMGASNQPQHF
TRBJ2-7 TRBD1 few TRBV27 TGTGCCAGCAGCCGACTAACAGGGGGCGAGCAGTACTTC CASSRLTGGEQYF
TRBJ2-1 . few TRBV6-2/TRBV6-3 TGTGCCAGCAGTTACGGTGCCCACGGGGATGAGCAGTTCTTC CASSYGAHGDEQFF
TRBJ2-3 . . TRBV28 TGTGCCGGGTCGGGCGTCGACACAGATACGCAGTATTTT CAGSGVDTDTQYF
TRBJ2-6 TRBD2 . TRBV6-1 TGTGCCAGCAGCCCGACTAGCGGGATCTTCCCTGGGGCCAACGTCCTGACTTTC CASSPTSGIFPGANVLTF
TRBJ2-7 . few TRBV4-3 TGCGCCAGCAGCCGAGCAGGTTTGTCCTCCTACGAGCAGTACTTC CASSRAGLSSYEQYF
TRBJ2-5 TRBD2 few TRBV20-1 TGCAGTGCTAGTTCGGGAGGGCCTGTTGTAGAGACCCAGTACTTC CSASSGGPVVETQYF
TRBJ2-7 TRBD2 few TRBV20-1 TGCAGTGCTGGTAGAGCGGGAGTCTCGAACGAGCAGTACTTC CSAGRAGVSNEQYF
TRBJ2-1 . many TRBV5-1 TGCGCCAGCAGCTTGTATCCTAGCACCAACAATGAGCAGTTCTTC CASSLYPSTNNEQFF
TRBJ1-5 . . TRBV3-1 TGTGCCAGCAGCCCCAAACGGGGAGGTCAGCCCCAGCATTTT CASSPKRGGQPQHF